This T cell receptor (beta chain) was sequenced in a study of beta chain features in type 1 diabetes. Study-level points and caveats: Moderate yet significant TCRB CDR3 shortening was seen in Type 1 diabetes patients in all four CD4+ subsets. Equally in patients and controls, shorter templates might have been favored by PCR. More deletions and fewer insertions at VDJ junctions were seen in type 1 diabetes patients.

As for this clone: The antigen is unknown. Other DNA sequences in this specimen translate into the identical CDR3.

Reverse transcribing all isolated RNA meant expressed TCRB transcripts were sequenced. The method was immunoSEQ multiplex PCR; TCRdb's version includes in-frame clones alone and lacks a portion of them. This repertoire shows roughly 730,000 clones, around 15% found once; its top ten account for less than 0.025%. Stem cell-like memory, regulatory, central memory and naive CD4+ cells were sorted via CD45RO/CCR7/CD25/CD127/CD95/CD27. Germline V gene data show CDR1 as LNHNV and CDR2 as YYDKDF (reference sequence). V lost 0 bases to trimming and J lost 1 base, with 6 bases between them. The CDR3 runs to 14 residues.

The chain has TRBV15 and TRBJ1-1; D call uncertain. The sequenced material came from naive CD4+ T cells from blood. The clonotype comes from a man aged 18 to 35 with type 1 diabetes. In DNA form, the CDR3 reads TGTGCCACCAGCAGAGATCGAGGGAACACTGAAGCTTTCTTT. It translates to CATSRDRGNTEAFF.